The 8 T cell receptor beta chains below all came from one sample that was sequenced in a study of cytomegalovirus exposure and HLA in healthy donors. PCR was performed using 60 Vbeta and 13 Jbeta primers. Some clones are missing from TCRdb's copy, which holds only in-frame ones; the method was immunoSEQ multiplex PCR. Here the sample spans roughly 110,000 clones, about two thirds being singletons. The sample taken for sequencing was PBMCs. The receptors come from a boy under 18 in good health and CMV-seronegative.

The CDR3 sequence is CASSPSSGEYQETQYF. CDR3 DNA sequence: TGTGCCAGCAGTCCCAGCAGCGGGGAATACCAAGAGACCCAGTACTTC. The V gene is TRBV27, the J gene TRBJ2-5, with TRBD2 matching 7 bases. Germline CDR1 and CDR2: MNHEY and SMNVEV (reference sequence). The junction had 9 bases not matched to a gene; V was cut back by 5 bases and J by 0 bases. This CDR3 has 16 amino acids.

The chain recombines TRBV28 with TRBJ2-2; 7 nucleotides align to TRBD1. With 2 bases clipped from V and 9 bases from J, the junction kept 6 bases outside the gene matches. The CDR3 loop spans 14 amino acids. Per germline, CDR1 MDHEN and CDR2 SYDVKM. The CDR3 sequence: CASSLQGGHRELFF. The CDR3 bases are TGTGCCAGCAGTTTACAAGGGGGCCACCGGGAGCTGTTTTTT.

This clone was detected a few times. The chain couples TRBV19 to TRBJ1-1, with 11 bases aligning to TRBD1. This CDR3 is built from 16 residues. Germline loops: CDR1 LNHDA, CDR2 SQIVND (reference sequence). V lost 8 bases, J lost 1 base, and 9 bases stayed unmatched. The CDR3 here is CASGGQGAIRNTEAFF. Here the CDR3 DNA reads TGTGCCAGTGGAGGACAGGGGGCTATTCGGAACACTGAAGCTTTCTTT.

The gene calls are TRBV28 and TRBJ1-5; TRBD1 aligns across 11 bases. Trimming at V came to 7 bases and at J to 2 bases, leaving 4 bases not matched to a gene. This CDR3 has 15 amino acids. Germline loops: CDR1 MDHEN, CDR2 SYDVKM. Here the CDR3 DNA reads TGTGCCAGCAAAGGACAGGGGGCGGGCAATCAGCCCCAGCATTTT. Encoded protein: CASKGQGAGNQPQHF. Full variable domain (remainder filled in from reference TRBV28 and TRBJ1-5): DVKVTQSSRYLVKRTGEKVFLECVQDMDHENMFWYRQDPGLGLRLIYFSYDVKMKEKGDIPEGYSVSREKKERFSLILESASTNQTSMYLCASKGQGAGNQPQHFGDGTRLSIL.

The genes are TRBV10-3 and TRBJ1-2; 8 bases line up with TRBD1. CDR3 length: 13 amino acids. V was pared by 10 bases and J by 5 bases, with 9 bases of the junction left unmatched. Germline V gives CDR1 ENHRY, CDR2 SYGVKD. CDR3 loop: CATKEGQVYGYTF. CDR3 DNA sequence: TGTGCCACCAAAGAGGGACAGGTTTATGGCTACACCTTC.

The V gene is TRBV11-3, the J gene TRBJ1-1; maybe TRBD1 (5 bases). Germline V gene lookup returns CDR1 SGHNT and CDR2 YENEEA. Between the trimmed V and J ends, which lost 2 bases and 0 bases, there was a span of 16 bases. There are 17 residues in the CDR3. The CDR3 DNA follows: TGTGCCAGCAGCTTACGTGGACACACATTGATGAACACTGAAGCTTTCTTT. This translates into CASSLRGHTLMNTEAFF.

The gene calls are TRBV11-2 and TRBJ2-2; D might be TRBD2 (5 bases). V lost 8 bases, J lost 7 bases, and 14 bases lay in between. This CDR3 comprises 13 residues. CDR1 is SGHAT, CDR2 FQNNGV, per germline. The CDR3 DNA follows: TGTGCCAGCTCCGCTTTGAGGGACGGGGAGCTGTTTTTT. Its protein product is CASSALRDGELFF. Together with reference TRBV11-2 and TRBJ2-2, the CDR3 gives the full variable domain: EAGVAQSPRYKIIEKRQSVAFWCNPISGHATLYWYQQILGQGPKLLIQFQNNGVVDDSQLPKDRFSAERLKGVDSTLKIQPAKLEDSAVYLCASSALRDGELFFGEGSRLTVL.

The chain combines TRBV28 with TRBJ1-1; 7 bases are shared with TRBD1. After removal of 8 bases from V and 12 bases from J, the junction contained 15 bases not matched to a gene. From germline, CDR1 is MDHEN and CDR2 SYDVKM. The CDR3 runs 13 residues. The CDR3: CASEFIGQVGTFF. CDR3 nucleotide sequence: TGTGCCAGCGAATTTATCGGACAGGTCGGAACTTTCTTT.